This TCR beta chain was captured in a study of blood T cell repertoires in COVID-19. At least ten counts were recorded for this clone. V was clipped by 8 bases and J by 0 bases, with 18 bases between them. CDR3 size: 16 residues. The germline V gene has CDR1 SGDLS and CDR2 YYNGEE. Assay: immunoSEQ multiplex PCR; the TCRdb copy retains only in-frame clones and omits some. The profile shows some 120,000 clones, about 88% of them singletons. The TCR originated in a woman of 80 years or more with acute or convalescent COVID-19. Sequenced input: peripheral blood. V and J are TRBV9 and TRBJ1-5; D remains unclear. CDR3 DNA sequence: TGTGCCAGGACCCTCGGGTCCCCGAGTAGCAATCAGCCCCAGCATTTT. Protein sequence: CARTLGSPSSNQPQHF.